This TCR beta chain emerged from a study of PD-L1 blockade in urothelial cancer (dated by TCRdb to the late 2010s). With respect to the entire study: Therapy was started in the mid-2010s for all patients, and atezolizumab 1,200 mg was administered intravenously every 3 weeks. Pretreatment blood TCR-seq was available for around 29 patients, at least one posttreatment blood collection was obtained for 25 or so patients, and tumor TCR-seq was available for 25 or so patients. Durable clinical benefit meant progression-free survival longer than 6 months, and TCR features were also tested against progression-free and overall survival. About 90% of the 29 patients were males with bladder-origin urothelial cancer, and 18 of 29 reported a prior smoking history. Blood samples gave median yields of approximately 130,000 T cells and 80,000 to 90,000 unique TCRs, along with a median clonality of 0.080. An exploratory multi-omic analysis was conducted of the somatic, immune and clinical correlates of response to PD-L1 blockade with atezolizumab in urothelial cancer. Eight to ten patients achieved durable clinical benefit and approximately 20 did not. In the same patients who had TCR sequencing, pretreatment tumors also underwent whole exome sequencing and RNA sequencing. Patients had an ECOG performance status of 0 or 1 and had received between 0 and 3 prior chemotherapy regimens. Pretreatment tumor samples, along with matched peripheral blood collected serially before and after atezolizumab treatment, underwent TCR sequencing. Blood samples were analyzed at two time points: 3 weeks after treatment start (second dose) and 6 weeks after treatment start. Beyond this particular receptor, the publication reports: Because the sample size was small (n ≈ 27) and many exploratory analyses were performed, the results are intended to be hypothesis-generating. A pretreatment peripheral blood TCR clonality below the median was linked to improved progression-free and overall survival. Patients with durable benefit showed greater expansion of tumor-associated TCR clones in peripheral blood 3 weeks after starting treatment (n = 22, p = 0.022).

Comments on this clone: This clone's antigen is unknown. Within one base of it there is no much larger clone, and no base qualities were kept. Other DNA sequences of this sample code for an identical CDR3.

Trimming costs V 2 bases and J 3 bases, and their ends lie 8 bases apart. CDR1 and CDR2 are drawn from the germline V gene (reference sequence): GTSNPN, SVGIG. From the cysteine through the phenylalanine, the CDR3 covers 13 amino acids. Only CDR3 DNA remains: 39 bases, in frame from the first base. Synthetic TCR analog templates were spiked into each PCR to estimate absolute template abundance from read counts. The immunoSEQ assay was used to amplify TCRbeta CDR3 regions from genomic DNA with bias-controlled V and J gene primers. Sequencing of rearranged TCRbeta segments was performed at approximately 20X coverage. As for how the authors treated the data: Clustering was used to correct sequencing errors, and CDR3s were annotated against IMGT to assign V, D and J genes. Downstream analyses used only productive TCRbeta rearrangements, leaving out any out-of-frame or stop-codon sequences. Clonality was calculated as one minus the Shannon entropy normalized by the log of the number of unique productive sequences. Fisher's exact test with Benjamini-Hochberg correction, using a cutoff of adjusted p below 0.01, was how clones that differed between time points or between blood and tumor were identified. TCRdb retrieved this table from immuneACCESS and kept in-frame rearrangements only. Not all clones are present; in checked studies, unresolved V genes account for under half, and no reason is known for the remainder. V and J calls plus clone size are reproduced from that table; the DNA served to infer D and trimming. Recorded for this sample are 45,000 to 50,000 clones; 70% to 90% of them occurred a single time. The ten largest clones capture approximately 4.1% of the sample.

The cohort comprised 25 to 35 patients with locally advanced or metastatic urothelial carcinoma treated at Memorial Sloan Kettering on a trial protocol. Peripheral blood mononuclear cells were collected pretreatment and during treatment, at between 1 and 8 total time points per patient. The Qiagen DNeasy Blood extraction kit was used to purify genomic DNA from total PBMCs and from tumor samples. PBMCs were collected pretreatment and during treatment and were isolated and stored as previously described. Sequencing was performed on PBMCs, taken around atezolizumab (anti-PD-L1) treatment. Recombination connected TRBV30 to TRBJ1-5, and perhaps TRBD1 as D gene, on 6 matching bases. This sequence originates from a man older than 75 with urothelial cancer. The CDR3 has the sequence CAWSSGANQPQHF. The sequenced DNA: TGTGCCTGGAGTTCAGGGGCCAATCAGCCCCAGCATTTT.